Each of the 22 T cell receptor beta chains below was sequenced from the same sample in a study of OX40 agonist ivuxolimab in advanced cancers. The repertoire was sequenced with immunoSEQ multiplex PCR; TCRdb's copy has only in-frame clones and lacks some. The sample has about 13,000 clones, 65% to 85% seen once. Here the sequenced sample was CD4+ or CD8+ T cells sorted from blood, taken in a trial of the OX40 agonist ivuxolimab. The receptors were gathered from an adult with an advanced solid tumor such as melanoma, head and neck, liver or kidney cancer.

The V gene is TRBV4-3, the J gene TRBJ2-7; 9 bases align to TRBD2. This CDR3 contains 15 residues. The V and J ends lost 4 bases and 4 bases, in that order; junction bases with no gene match: 8. Germline V CDR1 and CDR2: LGHNA, YSLEER. CDR3 bases: TGCGCCAGCAGCCCGTATAGCGGGAGAGCGTACGAGCAGTACTTC. It yields the protein CASSPYSGRAYEQYF.

The CDR3 protein is CASTPHGGRDEQYF. DNA for the CDR3: TGTGCCAGCACCCCACACGGGGGGCGCGACGAGCAGTACTTC. The rearrangement uses TRBV9 and TRBJ2-7, with D possibly TRBD2 on 7 matching bases. Trimming cost V 6 bases and J 5 bases, with 18 bases left between them. The CDR3 loop spans 14 amino acids. Germline-derived CDR1 and CDR2 are SGDLS and YYNGEE.

Comments on this clone: The identical CDR3 is also encoded by other nucleotide sequences in the sample. The J gene is TRBJ1-2, the V gene TRBV4-1; perhaps TRBD1 as D (6 bases). The germline gives CDR1 MGHRA, CDR2 YSYEKL. V was trimmed by 2 bases and J by 5 bases, leaving 15 bases between them. The CDR3 contains 15 residues. The CDR3 nucleotides are TGCGCCAGCAGCCAACAACGGACAGCGAATTATGGCTACACCTTC. It codes for CASSQQRTANYGYTF.

This chain connects TRBV7-8 to TRBJ2-5, with D possibly being TRBD1 (5 bases). The ends were cut back, 1 base at V and 5 bases at J, with 11 bases in the middle. Germline CDR1 is SGHVS and CDR2 is FQNEAQ. The CDR3 sequence is 14 residues long. This chain's CDR3 is CASSLEVAGETQYF. The CDR3 coding sequence is TGTGCCAGCAGCTTAGAGGTCGCAGGGGAGACCCAGTACTTC. Combining the CDR3 with reference TRBV7-8 and TRBJ2-5 gives the whole variable domain GAGVSQSPRYKVAKRGQDVALRCDPISGHVSLFWYQQALGQGPEFLTYFQNEAQLDKSGLPSDRFFAERPEGSVSTLKIQRTQQEDSAVYLCASSLEVAGETQYFGPGTRLLVL.

The chain couples TRBV9 to TRBJ2-2; 9 bases match TRBD2. Germline V gene lookup returns CDR1 SGDLS and CDR2 YYNGEE. The CDR3 is 15 amino acids. Germline trimming cut 0 bases from V and 5 bases from J; bases unmatched to any gene: 2. CDR3 nucleotide sequence: TGTGCCAGCAGCGTAGCTAGCGGGATTACCGGGGAGCTGTTTTTT. This codes for CASSVASGITGELFF.

The V gene is TRBV11-2, the J gene TRBJ2-7, with D tentatively TRBD1 (5 bases). Trimming pared 6 bases from V and 2 bases from J, leaving 14 bases between. CDR1 and CDR2 from the germline V gene are SGHAT and FQNNGV. The CDR3 is 14 residues long. CDR3: CASRISDSPYEQYF. CDR3 in DNA: TGTGCCAGCAGAATATCAGACAGCCCCTACGAGCAGTACTTC.

The chain combines TRBV27 with TRBJ2-5, with D maybe TRBD1 (6 bases). The CDR3 is 14 amino acids. The V end was cut by 5 bases, the J end by 5 bases, with 15 bases between. CDR1 and CDR2 (germline): MNHEY, SMNVEV (reference sequence). CDR3 amino acids: CASSTGHLQETQYF. The CDR3 DNA reads TGTGCCAGCAGTACGGGACACCTTCAGGAGACCCAGTACTTC.

The chain combines TRBV15 with TRBJ1-5; a possible D gene is TRBD1 (5 bases). Between the trimmed V and J ends, which lost 1 base and 7 bases, there was a span of 11 bases. There are 14 residues in the CDR3. Germline loops: CDR1 LNHNV, CDR2 YYDKDF (reference sequence). The CDR3 is CATSRGGSGQPQHF. The CDR3 DNA reads as TGTGCCACCAGCAGAGGGGGGTCCGGGCAGCCCCAGCATTTT.

The gene calls are TRBV28 and TRBJ2-7; 7 positions agree with TRBD1. V gave up 7 bases and J gave up 0 bases; unmatched junction bases: 6. CDR3 size: 14 residues. The germline V gene has CDR1 MDHEN and CDR2 SYDVKM. This CDR3 reads CASTKTGSSYEQYF. The CDR3 nucleotides are TGTGCCAGCACAAAGACAGGGAGCTCCTACGAGCAGTACTTC.

Here the CDR3 DNA reads TGTGCCAGCAGCTTAGGCCCGCTAGCGGGAGTCATGGGCAATGAGCAGTTCTTC. As protein: CASSLGPLAGVMGNEQFF. The chain links TRBV11-2 to TRBJ2-1, with 10 bases fitting TRBD2. The germline V gene has CDR1 SGHAT and CDR2 FQNNGV. This CDR3 has 18 amino acids. After removal of 1 base from V and 6 bases from J, the junction contained 12 bases not matched to a gene.

This clone appeared a few times. The CDR3 nucleotides read TGTGCCAGCAGCGGGCCTCTTACAGGGCTGGACACTGAAGCTTTCTTT. It yields the protein CASSGPLTGLDTEAFF. This chain connects TRBV9 to TRBJ1-1; TRBD1 might be the D (6 bases). The CDR3 extends over 16 amino acids. Trimming stripped 3 bases from V and 3 bases from J, with 18 bases between. Per germline, CDR1 SGDLS and CDR2 YYNGEE.

The V gene is TRBV6-6, the J gene TRBJ2-5; 7 bases agree with TRBD2. J lost 5 bases, V lost 7 bases, and 13 bases had no gene match. Germline CDR1 and CDR2: MNHNY and SVGAGI (reference sequence). The CDR3 spans 15 residues. The CDR3 here is CASTEGRARYETQYF. The CDR3 region has the DNA TGTGCCAGCACCGAAGGGAGGGCTCGGTATGAGACCCAGTACTTC.

Concerning this clone itself: A junction end diverges from the germline sequence, so it may reflect a read error. The same CDR3 is also encoded by other DNA sequences in this sample. This sequence joins TRBV27 and TRBJ1-1, with a possible D match to TRBD1 (6 bases). The CDR3 sequence is 13 residues long. Germline CDR1 is MNHEY and CDR2 is SMNVEV (reference sequence). CDR3 protein: CASSWTVNTEAFF. The CDR3 nucleotides are TGCGCCAGCAGCTGGACAGTGAACACTGAAGCTTTCTTT.

In this sample, this clone turned up once. The genes are TRBV14 and TRBJ2-3; 9 nucleotides align to TRBD2. The CDR3 loop spans 16 amino acids. Germline CDR1 SGHDN, CDR2 FVKESK. Losses at the gene ends were 2 bases for V and 3 bases for J; bases not matched to a gene: 6. Here the CDR3 DNA reads TGTGCCAGCAGCCAAAGCTACGGACTAGCGACAGATACGCAGTATTTT. Protein sequence: CASSQSYGLATDTQYF.

The chain recombines TRBV6-6 with TRBJ2-1; possible D gene TRBD2, 6 bases. This CDR3 comprises 14 residues. From germline, CDR1 is MNHNY and CDR2 SVGAGI (reference sequence). The germline V and J ends were trimmed by 2 bases and 3 bases, with 8 bases remaining between them. CDR3 sequence reads: CASSYAGNYNEQFF. DNA of the CDR3: TGTGCCAGCAGTTACGCGGGAAACTACAATGAGCAGTTCTTC.

The J gene is TRBJ2-7, the V gene TRBV7-2, with D tentatively TRBD1 or TRBD2 (5 bases each). The CDR3 sequence is 17 residues long. CDR1 SGHTA and CDR2 FQGNSA come from the germline V gene. The V end lost 3 bases, the J end lost 4 bases, and 22 bases lay between the germline ends. The DNA for the CDR3 is TGTGCCAGCAGCTTCCGCAGGGCGGGCTTGGTGGGGTACGAGCAGTACTTC. Its protein is CASSFRRAGLVGYEQYF.

The rearrangement uses TRBV29-1 and TRBJ2-1, with 10 positions matching TRBD2. Germline V gene sequence: CDR1 SQVTM, CDR2 ANQGSEA. V was pared by 3 bases and J by 6 bases, with 5 bases of the junction left unmatched. The CDR3 is 14 residues long. CDR3 residues: CSVDYLAGVNEQFF. The CDR3, as DNA: TGCAGCGTTGACTATCTAGCGGGAGTCAATGAGCAGTTCTTC.

The CDR3 DNA is TGTGCCAGTGGAATGTTTTCGGGGCAAAACGAGCAGTACTTC. It codes for CASGMFSGQNEQYF. This sequence joins TRBV19 and TRBJ2-7; D assignment may be TRBD1 or TRBD2 (5 bases each). The CDR3 has 14 residues. Trimming shortened V by 8 bases and J by 5 bases, and 19 bases separated the two germline ends. Per germline, CDR1 LNHDA and CDR2 SQIVND (reference sequence).

The chain couples TRBV27 to TRBJ2-1; D perhaps matches TRBD2 (6 bases). CDR3 length: 14 amino acids. V was cut by 2 bases and J by 1 base, with 6 bases left in between. Germline V lookup: CDR1 MNHEY, CDR2 SMNVEV (reference sequence). The CDR3: CASSLAGSYNEQFF. In DNA form, the CDR3 reads TGTGCCAGCAGTTTAGCGGGGTCCTACAATGAGCAGTTCTTC.

On this clone itself: The junction and the germline gene differ at one end; a read error may be behind it. The chain links TRBV7-7 to TRBJ2-7, with D possibly TRBD2 on 6 matching bases. Germline V gives CDR1 SSHAT, CDR2 FNYEAQ (reference sequence). The CDR3 has 13 amino acids. The CDR3 protein is CASSSGLAYEQYF. In nucleotides, the CDR3 is TGTGCTAGCAGCTCGGGACTGGCCTACGAGCAGTACTTC. Combining the CDR3 with reference TRBV7-7 and TRBJ2-7 gives the whole variable domain GAGVSQSPRYKVTKRGQDVTLRCDPISSHATLYWYQQALGQGPEFLTYFNYEAQPDKSGLPSDRFSAERPEGSISTLTIQRTEQRDSAMYRCASSSGLAYEQYFGPGTRLTVT.

The gene calls are TRBV9 and TRBJ2-1, with 9 nucleotides matching TRBD2. V lost 0 bases to trimming and J lost 6 bases; unmatched junction nucleotides: 4. The CDR3 runs to 15 residues. Germline assignment: CDR1 SGDLS and CDR2 YYNGEE. The CDR3 is CASSVELAGPNEQFF. CDR3 in DNA: TGTGCCAGCAGCGTAGAACTAGCGGGCCCCAATGAGCAGTTCTTC.

This clone was detected a few times. The chain employs TRBV4-3 and TRBJ2-1; D is uncertain. CDR1 and CDR2 from the germline V gene are LGHNA and YSLEER. The V end lost 1 base, the J end lost 12 bases, and 10 bases lay between the germline ends. This CDR3 has 12 amino acids. As DNA, the CDR3 is TGCGCCAGCAGCCAAGTACAGCTAAGGCAGTTCTTC. Translating gives CASSQVQLRQFF.